This T cell receptor beta chain is drawn from a study of cytomegalovirus exposure and HLA in healthy donors. Across the whole study: The early release's HLA-typed donors yielded approximately 82 million unique TCRs.

With 60 Vbeta and 13 Jbeta primers, the PCR was carried out. TCRdb's copy holds only in-frame clones and misses some; the assay was immunoSEQ multiplex PCR. The data hold fewer than 200,000 clones, with 70% to 80% observed a single time. Trimming left V 1 base short and J 2 bases short, with 25 bases between. In germline, CDR1 is LNHDA, CDR2 SQIVND (reference sequence). The length of the CDR3 is 20 residues. This clone was counted between two and nine times. Its cognate antigen is unknown. Study outcomes and limitations: A missense variant in DCLRE1C was later tied to TCR beta V- and J-gene trimming. Published work reported that the classifier diagnosed cytomegalovirus status with high specificity and sensitivity.

The source material was PBMCs. The source of this sequence is a man between 60 and 70 years old in good health and CMV-seronegative. This chain uses TRBV19 with TRBJ2-3; a possible D gene is TRBD2 (6 bases). DNA of the CDR3: TGTGCCAGTAGTATAGTATTGGGAAGACGGGGCGGGAAGAACACAGATACGCAGTATTTT. Encoded protein: CASSIVLGRRGGKNTDTQYF.